This TCR beta chain was retrieved from a study of Ad26.COV2.S vaccination and SARS-CoV-2 variants. Study as a whole: The COV1001 Ad26.COV2.S trial arm included the donor. Each vaccinee took Ad26.COV2.S intramuscularly, once or twice 56 days apart.

Treatment meaning: some 19 received Ad26.COV2.S at low or high dose, single or two shots; about 5 received placebo; per-sample allocation not given. Samples came from day 63 after the first vaccine or placebo injection. Boston hosted the donor, who was an adult aged 18-55 years. Data came from immunoSEQ multiplex PCR; TCRdb stores just in-frame clones and leaves some out. This table has 350,000 to 400,000 clones, around nine tenths appearing once. The CDR3 contains 15 residues. With 0 bases clipped from V and 4 bases from J, the junction kept 4 bases outside the gene matches. The germline V gene encodes CDR1 MNHEY and CDR2 SVGAGI.

V is TRBV6-5 and J is TRBJ2-3, with TRBD1 matching 7 bases. The source is a person aged 18 to 59 who received the Ad26.COV2.S COVID-19 vaccine or a placebo. The sequencing used peripheral blood, collected in a trial of Ad26.COV2.S vaccine versus placebo. The DNA for the CDR3 is TGTGCCAGCAGTTACTCGGGTACAGGGGCAGATACGCAGTATTTT. Amino acid sequence: CASSYSGTGADTQYF.